The rows below give T cell receptor beta chains drawn from one sample of a study of cytomegalovirus exposure and HLA in healthy donors. The repertoire was sequenced with immunoSEQ multiplex PCR; TCRdb's copy has only in-frame clones and lacks some. The sample lists about 73,000 clones, about 87% occurring once. Material: PBMCs. These receptor sequences come from a woman aged 18-35 years in good health and CMV-seropositive. Both conserved end residues are part of each CDR3. A D gene is named only where the DNA matches it firmly. The size of a clone is reported for some rows only, either as once, few or many, or as a class for expanded clones.

V gene: TRBV7-9; clone size: .; J gene: TRBJ2-5; D gene: .; CDR3 protein: CASSLLEGGPGETQYF; CDR3 DNA: TGTGCCAGCAGTCTTCTGGAGGGGGGGCCGGGAGAGACCCAGTACTTC
V gene: TRBV14; clone size: .; J gene: TRBJ2-1; D gene: .; CDR3 protein: CASSQARDLVYNEQFF; CDR3 DNA: TGTGCCAGCAGCCAAGCCCGGGACTTAGTCTACAATGAGCAGTTCTTC
V gene: TRBV4-1; clone size: once; J gene: TRBJ1-2; D gene: .; CDR3 protein: CASSRIPGGKDYGYTF; CDR3 DNA: TGCGCCAGCAGCCGAATCCCGGGCGGGAAAGACTATGGCTACACCTTC
V gene: TRBV2; clone size: .; J gene: TRBJ2-7; D gene: TRBD1; CDR3 protein: CASRGSPGQGGPGLVYEQYF; CDR3 DNA: TGTGCCAGCAGGGGAAGTCCGGGACAGGGGGGGCCGGGACTAGTCTACGAGCAGTACTTC
V gene: TRBV30; clone size: .; J gene: TRBJ2-2; D gene: .; CDR3 protein: CAWDSVNTGELFF; CDR3 DNA: TGTGCCTGGGACAGTGTGAACACCGGGGAGCTGTTTTTT
V gene: TRBV6-1; clone size: few; J gene: TRBJ2-3; D gene: TRBD2; CDR3 protein: CASSLTSGSPDTQYF; CDR3 DNA: TGTGCCAGCAGTCTGACTAGCGGGAGTCCCGATACGCAGTATTTT
V gene: TRBV2; clone size: .; J gene: TRBJ2-7; D gene: TRBD2; CDR3 protein: CASSELTSGGYEQYF; CDR3 DNA: TGTGCCAGCAGTGAATTAACTAGCGGTGGTTACGAGCAGTACTTC
V gene: TRBV30; clone size: .; J gene: TRBJ2-3; D gene: .; CDR3 protein: CAWSVPKDSNTDTQYF; CDR3 DNA: TGTGCCTGGAGTGTACCTAAGGACAGCAACACAGATACGCAGTATTTT
V gene: TRBV11-2; clone size: few; J gene: TRBJ1-2; D gene: .; CDR3 protein: CASSLASISGHTF; CDR3 DNA: TGTGCCAGCAGCTTAGCGTCCATTAGCGGCCACACCTTC
V gene: TRBV19; clone size: few; J gene: TRBJ2-7; D gene: TRBD2; CDR3 protein: CASSTGGESQYF; CDR3 DNA: TGTGCCAGTAGTACGGGGGGGGAGTCGCAGTACTTC
V gene: TRBV2; clone size: few; J gene: TRBJ2-7; D gene: .; CDR3 protein: CASSPGYEQYF; CDR3 DNA: TGTGCCAGCAGTCCAGGCTACGAGCAGTACTTC
V gene: TRBV5-1; clone size: .; J gene: TRBJ2-3; D gene: TRBD1; CDR3 protein: CASSPGAGGSLRGTDTQYF; CDR3 DNA: TGCGCCAGCAGCCCCGGGGCAGGGGGTAGTCTGCGCGGCACAGATACGCAGTATTTT
V gene: TRBV29-1; clone size: .; J gene: TRBJ2-5; D gene: TRBD2; CDR3 protein: CSVERGVQETQYF; CDR3 DNA: TGTAGCGTTGAACGGGGGGTCCAAGAGACCCAGTACTTC
V gene: TRBV28; clone size: .; J gene: TRBJ2-2; D gene: TRBD1; CDR3 protein: CASIKRTGSTGELFF; CDR3 DNA: TGTGCCAGCATCAAAAGGACAGGTTCCACCGGGGAGCTGTTTTTT
V gene: TRBV6-4; clone size: .; J gene: TRBJ2-1; D gene: .; CDR3 protein: CASSDSGGDGFNEQFF; CDR3 DNA: TGTGCCAGCAGTGACTCGGGAGGCGATGGGTTCAATGAGCAGTTCTTC
V gene: TRBV10-2; clone size: .; J gene: TRBJ2-2; D gene: TRBD2; CDR3 protein: CASKAGGRPGELFF; CDR3 DNA: TGCGCCAGCAAAGCGGGAGGACGGCCCGGGGAGCTGTTTTTT
V gene: TRBV6-6; clone size: .; J gene: TRBJ2-2; D gene: TRBD1; CDR3 protein: CASSPILDRAGELFF; CDR3 DNA: TGTGCCAGCAGTCCAATATTGGACAGGGCCGGGGAGCTGTTTTTT
V gene: TRBV28; clone size: few; J gene: TRBJ2-5; D gene: .; CDR3 protein: CASSPGETSFQETQYF; CDR3 DNA: TGTGCCAGCAGTCCTGGGGAAACTAGTTTTCAAGAGACCCAGTACTTC
V gene: TRBV30; clone size: .; J gene: TRBJ2-6; D gene: .; CDR3 protein: CAWSQGGSGANVLTF; CDR3 DNA: TGTGCCTGGAGCCAGGGGGGTTCAGGGGCCAACGTCCTGACTTTC
V gene: TRBV19; clone size: once; J gene: TRBJ2-5; D gene: .; CDR3 protein: CASSGQHQETQYF; CDR3 DNA: TGTGCCAGTAGTGGGCAGCACCAAGAGACCCAGTACTTC
V gene: TRBV5-4; clone size: few; J gene: TRBJ2-7; D gene: .; CDR3 protein: CASSLWPYEQYF; CDR3 DNA: TGTGCCAGCAGCTTGTGGCCTTACGAGCAGTACTTC
V gene: TRBV27; clone size: .; J gene: TRBJ1-2; D gene: TRBD1; CDR3 protein: CASSGGTAANYGYTF; CDR3 DNA: TGTGCCAGCAGTGGAGGGACAGCAGCTAACTATGGCTACACCTTC
V gene: TRBV2; clone size: .; J gene: TRBJ2-5; D gene: TRBD1; CDR3 protein: CASSLQGSGTQYF; CDR3 DNA: TGTGCCAGCAGTTTACAGGGGAGCGGGACCCAGTACTTC
V gene: TRBV19; clone size: once; J gene: TRBJ2-7; D gene: TRBD1; CDR3 protein: CASSRTGGGEQYF; CDR3 DNA: TGTGCCAGTAGTAGGACAGGGGGCGGCGAGCAGTACTTC
V gene: TRBV28; clone size: .; J gene: TRBJ2-6; D gene: .; CDR3 protein: CASSLYDNTRSGANVLTF; CDR3 DNA: TGTGCCAGCAGTTTATACGATAACACTAGATCTGGGGCCAACGTCCTGACTTTC
V gene: TRBV29-1; clone size: .; J gene: TRBJ2-3; D gene: .; CDR3 protein: CSVGRQGQDTQYF; CDR3 DNA: TGCAGCGTTGGACGGCAGGGCCAGGATACGCAGTATTTT
V gene: TRBV4-2; clone size: .; J gene: TRBJ2-2; D gene: TRBD2; CDR3 protein: CASSQDEASGGAGTGELFF; CDR3 DNA: TGTGCCAGCAGCCAAGATGAGGCTAGCGGGGGGGCGGGCACCGGGGAGCTGTTTTTT
V gene: TRBV6-6; clone size: .; J gene: TRBJ2-3; D gene: TRBD1; CDR3 protein: CASSTRDRPDTQYF; CDR3 DNA: TGTGCCAGCAGTACCCGGGACAGACCAGATACGCAGTATTTT
V gene: TRBV10-3; clone size: .; J gene: TRBJ1-1; D gene: TRBD1; CDR3 protein: CATRTGRDTEAFF; CDR3 DNA: TGTGCCACTCGGACAGGGAGGGACACTGAAGCTTTCTTT
V gene: TRBV29-1; clone size: .; J gene: TRBJ2-1; D gene: .; CDR3 protein: CSVEASRGSEQFF; CDR3 DNA: TGCAGCGTTGAAGCCTCTAGGGGCAGTGAGCAGTTCTTC
V gene: TRBV28; clone size: .; J gene: TRBJ2-1; D gene: .; CDR3 protein: CASSFLGGSYNEQFF; CDR3 DNA: TGTGCCAGCAGTTTTCTGGGGGGATCCTACAATGAGCAGTTCTTC
V gene: TRBV19; clone size: .; J gene: TRBJ2-1; D gene: .; CDR3 protein: CASSIQLTGERAYNEQFF; CDR3 DNA: TGTGCCAGTAGTATACAGCTAACAGGCGAGAGAGCCTACAATGAGCAGTTCTTC
V gene: TRBV2; clone size: .; J gene: TRBJ2-3; D gene: .; CDR3 protein: CATEIETKTSTDTQYF; CDR3 DNA: TGTGCCACAGAAATTGAGACAAAAACTAGCACAGATACGCAGTATTTT
V gene: TRBV7-2; clone size: .; J gene: TRBJ2-3; D gene: .; CDR3 protein: CATRGGSTDTQYF; CDR3 DNA: TGTGCAACCAGGGGCGGAAGCACAGATACGCAGTATTTT
V gene: TRBV5-8; clone size: .; J gene: TRBJ1-1; D gene: TRBD1; CDR3 protein: CASSLPGQVGNTEAFF; CDR3 DNA: TGTGCCAGCAGCTTACCGGGACAGGTGGGGAACACTGAAGCTTTCTTT
V gene: TRBV18; clone size: .; J gene: TRBJ2-1; D gene: .; CDR3 protein: CASSKQGQEQFF; CDR3 DNA: TGTGCCAGCTCAAAACAGGGCCAGGAGCAGTTCTTC
V gene: TRBV28; clone size: once; J gene: TRBJ2-1; D gene: .; CDR3 protein: CASSLSRGIGSSDNEQFF; CDR3 DNA: TGTGCCAGCAGTTTATCGAGGGGGATTGGATCTAGTGACAATGAGCAGTTCTTC
V gene: TRBV4-1; clone size: .; J gene: TRBJ2-5; D gene: TRBD2; CDR3 protein: CASSQDPGGARETQYF; CDR3 DNA: TGCGCCAGCAGCCAAGACCCCGGGGGGGCCAGGGAGACCCAGTACTTC
V gene: TRBV19; clone size: .; J gene: TRBJ2-7; D gene: TRBD2; CDR3 protein: CASSPPGLAAYYEQYF; CDR3 DNA: TGTGCCAGTAGTCCGCCGGGGCTAGCGGCGTACTACGAGCAGTACTTC
V gene: TRBV30; clone size: .; J gene: TRBJ1-5; D gene: TRBD1; CDR3 protein: CAWSSPRTGYQPQHF; CDR3 DNA: TGTGCCTGGAGTAGCCCCCGGACAGGGTATCAGCCCCAGCATTTT
V gene: TRBV2; clone size: .; J gene: TRBJ1-1; D gene: .; CDR3 protein: CASSVAQPNTEAFF; CDR3 DNA: TGTGCCAGCAGTGTCGCACAGCCAAACACTGAAGCTTTCTTT
V gene: TRBV5-1; clone size: .; J gene: TRBJ1-1; D gene: TRBD1; CDR3 protein: CASSGSRGLGTEAFF; CDR3 DNA: TGCGCCAGCAGCGGGAGCAGGGGGCTTGGCACTGAAGCTTTCTTT
V gene: TRBV30; clone size: .; J gene: TRBJ1-5; D gene: .; CDR3 protein: CAWSVLFGQGSPQPQHF; CDR3 DNA: TGTGCCTGGAGTGTACTTTTCGGGCAGGGATCCCCTCAGCCCCAGCATTTT
V gene: TRBV27; clone size: .; J gene: TRBJ2-7; D gene: .; CDR3 protein: CASSPSTYEQYF; CDR3 DNA: TGTGCCAGCAGTCCCTCTACCTACGAGCAGTACTTC
V gene: TRBV10-3; clone size: .; J gene: TRBJ1-2; D gene: TRBD1; CDR3 protein: CAISRQGLGYGYTF; CDR3 DNA: TGTGCCATCAGCCGACAGGGGTTAGGCTATGGCTACACCTTC
V gene: TRBV5-4; clone size: .; J gene: TRBJ2-2; D gene: TRBD2; CDR3 protein: CASSLDLAGGAGELFF; CDR3 DNA: TGTGCCAGCAGCTTGGATCTAGCGGGGGGCGCCGGGGAGCTGTTTTTT
V gene: TRBV5-1; clone size: .; J gene: TRBJ1-6; D gene: .; CDR3 protein: CASSLDSQGLHSPLHF; CDR3 DNA: TGCGCCAGCAGCTTGGATTCTCAGGGACTCCACTCACCCCTCCACTTT
V gene: TRBV28; clone size: .; J gene: TRBJ1-4; D gene: .; CDR3 protein: CASSAQHSNEKLFF; CDR3 DNA: TGTGCCAGCAGTGCCCAGCACAGTAATGAAAAACTGTTTTTT